This entry concerns a single T cell receptor beta chain. Its antigen remains unknown. This sample was included in a study of OX40 agonist ivuxolimab in advanced cancers. For the study at large: The study treated patients with ivuxolimab, an agonistic anti-OX40 (CD134) antibody. Of mixed ages from about 23 to 79 and averaging roughly 64 years, the group was approximately 80% male. Prior checkpoint blockade (anti-PD-1, anti-PD-L1 or anti-CTLA-4) was permitted; approximately 44% had it. Study outcomes and limitations: Individuals who were partial responders at 0.1-3.0 mg/kg had clonal expansion that ranked among the lowest.

The CDR3 has 13 residues. V shed 7 bases and J 5 bases; nucleotides not matched to a gene: 7. The germline V gene encodes CDR1 MDHEN and CDR2 SYDVKM. Clones were read by immunoSEQ multiplex PCR, and TCRdb kept only the in-frame ones, dropping some. The repertoire holds tens of thousands of clones, with 84% as singletons. V and J are TRBV28 and TRBJ2-5; 7 positions match TRBD2. The receptor's source is an adult with an advanced solid tumor such as melanoma, head and neck, liver or kidney cancer. Sequencing was performed on CD4+ or CD8+ T cells sorted from blood, taken in a trial of the OX40 agonist ivuxolimab. The CDR3 here is CASKASGDETQYF. CDR3 coding DNA: TGTGCCAGCAAGGCTAGCGGCGACGAGACCCAGTACTTC.